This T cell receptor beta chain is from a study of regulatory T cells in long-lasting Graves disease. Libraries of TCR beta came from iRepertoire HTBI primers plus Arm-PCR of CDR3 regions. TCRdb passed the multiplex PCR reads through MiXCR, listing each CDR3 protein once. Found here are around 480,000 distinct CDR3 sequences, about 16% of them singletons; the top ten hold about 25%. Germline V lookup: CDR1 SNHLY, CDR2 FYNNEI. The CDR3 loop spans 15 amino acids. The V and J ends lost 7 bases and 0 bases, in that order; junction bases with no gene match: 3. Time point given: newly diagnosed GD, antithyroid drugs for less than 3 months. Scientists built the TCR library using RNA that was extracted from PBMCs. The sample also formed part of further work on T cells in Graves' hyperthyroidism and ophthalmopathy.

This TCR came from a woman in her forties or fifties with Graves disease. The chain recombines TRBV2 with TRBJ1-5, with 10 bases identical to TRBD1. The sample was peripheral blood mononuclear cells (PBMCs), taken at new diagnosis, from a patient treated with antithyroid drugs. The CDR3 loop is CASTRQGASNQPQHF. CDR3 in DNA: TGTGCCAGCACCAGACAGGGGGCTAGCAATCAGCCCCAGCATTTT.